The next 21 T cell receptor beta chains were all read from a single sample in a study of blood T cell repertoires in COVID-19. Data came from immunoSEQ multiplex PCR; TCRdb stores just in-frame clones and leaves some out. Among under 150,000 clones listed, about 92% were seen once. Source material: peripheral blood. Source of these receptors: a man aged 50 to 60 with active COVID-19.

This clone was observed at least ten times. This chain connects TRBV28 to TRBJ1-4, with 7 nucleotides matching TRBD1. V lost 5 bases to trimming and J lost 4 bases; unmatched junction nucleotides: 4. This CDR3 region has 14 residues. Germline V CDR1 and CDR2: MDHEN, SYDVKM. DNA for the CDR3: TGTGCCAGCAGTATACAGGGGCTTAATGAAAAACTGTTTTTT. It yields the protein CASSIQGLNEKLFF.

The chain carries TRBV27 and TRBJ2-1, with 7 bases fitting TRBD2. The V and J ends lost 10 bases and 4 bases, in that order; junction bases with no gene match: 7. The germline V gene encodes CDR1 MNHEY and CDR2 SMNVEV (reference sequence). The CDR3 extends over 13 amino acids. CDR3 loop: CATGASGYNEQFF. The DNA for the CDR3 is TGTGCCACCGGGGCTAGCGGTTACAATGAGCAGTTCTTC.

The rearrangement links TRBV27 to TRBJ2-1; 10 bases line up with TRBD2. The junction had 11 bases not matched to a gene; V was cut back by 6 bases and J by 6 bases. The CDR3 is made up of 16 amino acids. Germline CDR1 is MNHEY and CDR2 is SMNVEV (reference sequence). In nucleotides, the CDR3 is TGTGCCAGCAGAGGACTAGCGGTCCGTTGGGGCAATGAGCAGTTCTTC. It yields the protein CASRGLAVRWGNEQFF.

This rearrangement joins TRBV7-8 to TRBJ1-3, with D unresolved. CDR3 length equals 17 residues. Trimming took 0 bases from V and 0 from J, leaving 12 bases between them. Germline loops: CDR1 SGHVS, CDR2 FQNEAQ. The CDR3: CASSLARVRPSGNTIYF. The CDR3 nucleotides are TGTGCCAGCAGCTTAGCCCGGGTGAGACCCTCTGGAAACACCATATATTTT.

V is TRBV19 and J is TRBJ1-2; 7 positions agree with TRBD1. This CDR3 spans 15 amino acids. V trimming: 8 bases; J trimming: 4 bases; junction bases outside the gene matches: 13. The germline V gene encodes CDR1 LNHDA and CDR2 SQIVND (reference sequence). CDR3 DNA sequence: TGTGCCAGTGCCGAACAGGGGCCAAAGACCTATGGCTACACCTTC. This sequence encodes CASAEQGPKTYGYTF.

This sequence joins TRBV6-1 and TRBJ2-5; tentatively, D is TRBD1 (6 bases). The CDR3 contains 17 residues. V lost 2 bases and J lost 5, with 21 bases in between. Germline loops: CDR1 MNHNS, CDR2 SASEGT. The CDR3 DNA follows: TGTGCCAGCAGTGAATTTGACGTCGTGGGGGCGCCGGAGACCCAGTACTTC. Translated: CASSEFDVVGAPETQYF.

This chain links TRBV5-1 with TRBJ1-5; D is possibly TRBD1 (5 bases). Germline lookup yields CDR1 SGHRS and CDR2 YFSETQ. The V gene lost 0 bases and the J gene lost 6 bases, with 10 bases spanning the gap. This CDR3 has 14 residues. CDR3 in amino acids: CASSLGGGSQPQHF. For the CDR3, the DNA is TGCGCCAGCAGCTTGGGCGGGGGAAGTCAGCCCCAGCATTTT.

This chain connects TRBV5-1 to TRBJ2-7; 8 bases are shared with TRBD1. The CDR3 runs 16 residues. The junction had 13 bases not matched to a gene; V was cut back by 1 base and J by 7 bases. Germline assignment: CDR1 SGHRS and CDR2 YFSETQ. The CDR3: CASSLPAMAGGGEQYF. The CDR3 bases are TGCGCCAGCAGCTTGCCCGCCATGGCAGGGGGCGGAGAGCAGTACTTC.

V is TRBV3-1 (or the pseudogene TRBV3-2) and J is TRBJ2-5; no reliable D call. V dropped 2 bases and J dropped 5 bases, with 12 bases sitting between them. Germline CDR1 reads LGHDT; CDR2 reads YNNKEL (reference sequence). The CDR3 is made up of 14 amino acids. CDR3 sequence (DNA): TGTGCCAGCAGCCAACGGGTAAATGGGGAGACCCAGTACTTC. Amino acids: CASSQRVNGETQYF.

The chain is built from TRBV11-2 and TRBJ2-7; D remains unclear. CDR1 and CDR2 (germline): SGHAT, FQNNGV. V shed 8 bases and J shed 0 bases, with 14 bases lying between them. CDR3 length equals 14 residues. As DNA, the CDR3 is TGTGCCAGCCGCCGCCCAGGCCGCTCCTACGAGCAGTACTTC. Its protein product is CASRRPGRSYEQYF. Variable domain in full (rest from reference TRBV11-2 and TRBJ2-7): EAGVAQSPRYKIIEKRQSVAFWCNPISGHATLYWYQQILGQGPKLLIQFQNNGVVDDSQLPKDRFSAERLKGVDSTLKIQPAKLEDSAVYLCASRRPGRSYEQYFGPGTRLTVT.

The CDR3, as DNA: TGTGCCAGCAGCCCCCCCCTGACAGGCCGGATCCAAAATGAAAAACTGTTTTTT. Protein sequence: CASSPPLTGRIQNEKLFF. The chain couples TRBV7-9 to TRBJ1-4, with D possibly TRBD1 on 6 matching bases. This CDR3 comprises 18 residues. Deletions cut 5 bases from V and 5 bases from J, with 24 bases between. The germline gives CDR1 SEHNR, CDR2 FQNEAQ (reference sequence). Looking up the rest from reference TRBV7-9 and TRBJ1-4 gives the full variable domain: DTGVSQNPRHKITKRGQNVTFRCDPISEHNRLYWYRQTLGQGPEFLTYFQNEAQLEKSRLLSDRFSAERPKGSFSTLEIQRTEQGDSAMYLCASSPPLTGRIQNEKLFFGSGTQLSVL.

The CDR3 DNA sequence: TGCGCCAGCAGGGGCGACAGCCAAGATACGCAGTATTTT. It translates to CASRGDSQDTQYF. The chain combines TRBV5-1 with TRBJ2-3; maybe TRBD1 (5 bases). This CDR3 has 13 amino acids. With 5 bases removed from V and 5 bases from J, the gap between germline ends came to 12 bases. The V gene's germline CDR1 is SGHRS and CDR2 YFSETQ.

The rearrangement links TRBV12-3 or TRBV12-4 to TRBJ1-2; 7 bases map to TRBD1. There are 12 residues in the CDR3. The V segment lost 5 bases and the J segment 7 bases; nucleotides outside the gene matches: 4. The CDR3 region has the DNA TGTGCCAGCAGTAGACAGGGTATTGGCTACACCTTC. This codes for CASSRQGIGYTF.

The chain couples TRBV7-2 to TRBJ2-5; 10 bases map to TRBD2. Germline V CDR1 and CDR2: SGHTA, FQGNSA. CDR3 length: 15 amino acids. J was trimmed by 4 bases and V by 2 bases; bases with no gene match: 4. In DNA form, the CDR3 reads TGTGCCAGCAGCTTACCTAGCGGGAGCTCAGAGACCCAGTACTTC. Translated: CASSLPSGSSETQYF.

V gene TRBV21-1 combines with J gene TRBJ2-7; the table's TRBD1 call for D was not verified on the DNA. TRBV21-1 represents a pseudogene. The length of the CDR3 is 12 residues. CDR3 amino acids: CASNEGQYEQYV. In DNA, the CDR3 is TGTGCCAGCAATGAGGGACAGTACGAGCAGTACGTC.

J is TRBJ2-1 and V is TRBV19, with 11 bases aligning to TRBD2. Trimming cost V 5 bases and J 4 bases; bases outside gene matches: 7. This CDR3 has 16 residues. CDR1 LNHDA and CDR2 SQIVND come from the germline V gene (reference sequence). The DNA for the CDR3 is TGTGCCAGTAGTCCTTATAGCGGGAGGGCTTACAATGAGCAGTTCTTC. Amino acids: CASSPYSGRAYNEQFF.

The chain combines TRBV6-1 with TRBJ2-7; 7 positions agree with TRBD1. Germline assignment: CDR1 MNHNS and CDR2 SASEGT. CDR3 length: 15 residues. V shed 2 bases and J 0 bases; nucleotides not matched to a gene: 4. The CDR3 region is CASSEQWDSSYEQYF. Written as DNA, the CDR3 is TGTGCCAGCAGTGAACAATGGGACAGCTCCTACGAGCAGTACTTC.

This chain connects TRBV7-8 to TRBJ2-5, with no clear D. The CDR3 is 14 residues long. Germline loops: CDR1 SGHVS, CDR2 FQNEAQ. V was clipped by 5 bases and J by 2 bases, with 12 bases between them. CDR3 coding DNA: TGTGCCAGCAGCCGCTCACTTGTACAAGAGACCCAGTACTTC. Translated: CASSRSLVQETQYF.

The chain has TRBV7-2 and TRBJ1-1, with 8 nucleotides matching TRBD1. The CDR3 totals 15 residues. Germline assignment: CDR1 SGHTA and CDR2 FQGNSA. Losses at the gene ends were 3 bases for V and 0 bases for J; bases not matched to a gene: 3. As DNA, the CDR3 is TGTGCCAGCAGCTTTGCAGGGGGCATGAACACTGAAGCTTTCTTT. This sequence encodes CASSFAGGMNTEAFF. The full variable domain, rest sourced from reference TRBV7-2 and TRBJ1-1, is GAGVSQSPSNKVTEKGKDVELRCDPISGHTALYWYRQSLGQGLEFLIYFQGNSAPDKSGLPSDRFSAERTGGSVSTLTIQRTQQEDSAVYLCASSFAGGMNTEAFFGQGTRLTVV.

For the CDR3, the DNA is TGTGCCAGTAGTATAAGCGACAGGGGGGTCAATCAGCCCCAGCATTTT. Amino acid sequence: CASSISDRGVNQPQHF. The V gene is TRBV19, the J gene TRBJ1-5; 9 bases align to TRBD1. CDR3 length equals 16 residues. V lost 2 bases, J lost 3 bases, and 5 bases stayed unmatched. Per the germline V gene, CDR1 is LNHDA and CDR2 is SQIVND (reference sequence).

The V gene is TRBV19, the J gene TRBJ2-2, with 8 nucleotides matching TRBD2. The CDR3 sequence is 14 residues long. Per the germline V gene, CDR1 is LNHDA and CDR2 is SQIVND (reference sequence). The J segment lost 6 bases and the V segment lost 4 bases, leaving 4 bases of the junction unmatched. The CDR3 region has the DNA TGTGCCAGTAGTACCGGGACTAGATCCGGGGAGCTGTTTTTT. It encodes CASSTGTRSGELFF.